By sample fraction, the clone carrying this T cell receptor beta chain is medium-sized (0.01 to 0.1%). As yet, its antigen is unknown. Each TCR cDNA molecule carried a unique molecular identifier. TCRdb reprocessed the 5' RACE reads via MiXCR and lists one record per CDR3 protein. The sample holds 3,000 to 3,500 distinct CDR3 sequences; under 7.5% are singletons and the top ten take about 15%. The record originates from a study of spatial heterogeneity in lung cancer. Study at large: Compared with alpha-chain sequences, beta-chain sequences were consistently detected in greater numbers.

Regarding the study as a whole: Counts of expanded intratumoral alpha and beta TCRs tracked tumor mutation counts.

Specified time point: sample taken at primary tumor resection. No cell sorting; template was whole RNA from tumor, lung tissue or PBMC. This CDR3 spans 19 amino acids. V lost 2 bases, J lost 1 base, and 21 bases lay in between. Germline V gene data show CDR1 as SGHVS and CDR2 as FQNEAQ. The sequenced sample was lung tumor tissue, obtained at surgery. The rearrangement joins TRBV7-8 to TRBJ2-4; a weak D match, TRBD2 (5 bases). This clonotype was sampled from a male donor with early-stage non-small cell lung cancer. CDR3 in DNA: TGTGCCAGCAGCTTATCCTCCCTGATAACTAGTTCGGCCAAAAACATTCAGTACTTC. This translates into CASSLSSLITSSAKNIQYF.